The 20 T cell receptor beta chains reported below all come from one sample, sequenced in a study of T cells after yellow fever vaccination. MiXCR, applied by TCRdb to the 5' RACE reads, yields one record per CDR3 protein. The sample contains 200,000 to 300,000 distinct CDR3 sequences, about 3.9% of which appear only once. Here the sequenced sample was PBMCs, taken 15 days after the yellow fever booster vaccination. These receptors came from a man between 18 and 29 years old who received the YFV17D yellow fever vaccine.

This clonotype was counted ten times or more. The chain links TRBV5-1 to TRBJ2-3, with D perhaps given as TRBD1 or TRBD2 (5 bases each). Trimming left V 4 bases short and J 0 bases short, with 18 bases between. The CDR3 extends over 17 amino acids. Per germline, CDR1 SGHRS and CDR2 YFSETQ. CDR3 in DNA: TGCGCCAGCAGCCCTGGGGCCCTAGCACCTAGCACAGATACGCAGTATTTT. It is translated as CASSPGALAPSTDTQYF.

A few counts support this clonotype. The chain links TRBV18 to TRBJ2-5; 7 nucleotides match TRBD1. V was clipped by 2 bases and J by 4 bases; unmatched bases: 1. This CDR3 is 13 amino acids long. Looked up from germline, CDR1 is KGHSH and CDR2 is LQKENI. The CDR3 region has the DNA TGTGCCAGCTCACCAGGGACAGTAGAGACCCAGTACTTC. Its translation is CASSPGTVETQYF.

This clonotype was seen many times. The CDR3 loop is CASSIRTGLPGELFF. CDR3 coding DNA: TGCGCCAGCAGCATTAGGACAGGCCTCCCCGGGGAGCTGTTTTTT. The J gene is TRBJ2-2, the V gene TRBV5-1, with TRBD1 matching over 7 bases. V lost 4 bases, J lost 6 bases, and 9 bases stayed unmatched. Germline V lookup: CDR1 SGHRS, CDR2 YFSETQ. The CDR3 covers 15 residues. Using reference TRBV5-1 and TRBJ2-2 for the parts outside the CDR3, the full variable domain is KAGVTQTPRYLIKTRGQQVTLSCSPISGHRSVSWYQQTPGQGLQFLFEYFSETQRNKGNFPGRFSGRQFSNSRSEMNVSTLELGDSALYLCASSIRTGLPGELFFGEGSRLTVL.

This clonotype was picked up many times. This chain connects TRBV15 to TRBJ2-3, with D uncertain. Germline V gene data show CDR1 as LNHNV and CDR2 as YYDKDF (reference sequence). Trimming removed 1 base from V and 3 bases from J, with 5 bases in between. The CDR3 consists of 13 residues. CDR3 region: CATSRVTTDTQYF. The CDR3 nucleotides read TGTGCCACCAGCAGAGTTACAACAGATACGCAGTATTTT.

This clonotype was observed at least ten times. J is TRBJ2-7 and V is TRBV7-2; 10 positions match TRBD1. V shed 2 bases and J 8 bases; nucleotides not matched to a gene: 12. Germline CDR1 SGHTA, CDR2 FQGNSA. The length of the CDR3 is 16 residues. CDR3 sequence: CASSLLPRTGGLKQYF. The CDR3 DNA reads as TGTGCCAGCAGCTTACTACCACGGACAGGGGGTTTGAAGCAGTACTTC.

This clonotype was picked up many times. V is TRBV6-6 and J is TRBJ2-5, with D possibly being TRBD1 or TRBD2 (5 bases each). Germline CDR1 and CDR2: MNHNY and SVGAGI (reference sequence). CDR3 length equals 14 residues. V shed 2 bases and J shed 7 bases, with 14 bases lying between them. The CDR3 region has the DNA TGTGCCAGCAGTTACAGGGGAGACGCCCGGACCCAGTACTTC. Its protein is CASSYRGDARTQYF.

This clonotype was picked up many times. V and J are TRBV28 and TRBJ2-1; D gene ambiguous. Germline V lookup: CDR1 MDHEN, CDR2 SYDVKM. The length of the CDR3 is 12 residues. V was cut by 2 bases and J by 7 bases, with 6 bases left in between. The CDR3 nucleotides are TGTGCCAGCAGTTTAGAGAGGAATGAGCAGTTCTTC. It is translated as CASSLERNEQFF.

At least ten counts were recorded for this clonotype. The chain couples TRBV7-2 to TRBJ2-7; no clear D. CDR3 length: 13 amino acids. Looked up from germline, CDR1 is SGHTA and CDR2 is FQGNSA. Trimming took off 3 bases at V and 2 bases at J, with 8 bases between the two ends. In DNA form, the CDR3 reads TGTGCCAGCAGCTTTCGACTCGCCTACGAGCAGTACTTC. It yields the protein CASSFRLAYEQYF.

This clonotype has ten or more counts. CDR3 sequence (DNA): TGTGCCAGCAGCTTTTCAGGGTGGGAGACCCAGTACTTC. The encoded protein is CASSFSGWETQYF. This rearrangement joins TRBV7-2 to TRBJ2-5; D possibly corresponds to TRBD1 (5 bases). Germline lookup yields CDR1 SGHTA and CDR2 FQGNSA. Trimming took off 3 bases at V and 5 bases at J, with 10 bases between the two ends. CDR3 size: 13 residues.

This clonotype came up many times. The J gene is TRBJ1-4, the V gene TRBV5-1; D might be TRBD1 (5 bases). The CDR3 sequence is 15 residues long. Per the germline V gene, CDR1 is SGHRS and CDR2 is YFSETQ. Between the trimmed V and J ends, which lost 2 bases and 8 bases, there was a span of 16 bases. CDR3: CASSLGQVADEKLFF. DNA for the CDR3: TGCGCCAGCAGCTTAGGACAAGTCGCTGACGAAAAACTGTTTTTT.

This clonotype has at least ten counts. The chain joins TRBV7-9 to TRBJ2-5; 7 bases line up with TRBD2. The CDR3 length is 15 residues. CDR1 is SEHNR, CDR2 FQNEAQ, per germline (reference sequence). Trimming at V came to 1 base and at J to 5 bases, leaving 7 bases not matched to a gene. This CDR3 reads CASSLGSGGEETQYF. CDR3 nucleotide sequence: TGTGCCAGCAGCTTAGGATCGGGGGGAGAGGAGACCCAGTACTTC.

This clonotype came up many times. This chain joins TRBV4-1 and TRBJ2-4, with 9 nucleotides matching TRBD2. The germline V gene has CDR1 MGHRA and CDR2 YSYEKL. V was pared by 1 base and J by 4 bases, with 11 bases of the junction left unmatched. This CDR3 is 18 amino acids long. CDR3 amino acids: CASSQGLASGVEKNIQYF. Written as DNA, the CDR3 is TGCGCCAGCAGCCAAGGGCTCGCTAGCGGGGTGGAAAAAAACATTCAGTACTTC.

This clonotype was seen many times. This chain links TRBV7-9 with TRBJ2-3; D gene unclear. The CDR3 sequence is 13 residues long. CDR1 SEHNR and CDR2 FQNEAQ come from the germline V gene (reference sequence). Trimming pared 5 bases from V and 2 bases from J, leaving 8 bases between. The CDR3 DNA sequence: TGTGCCAGCAGCAGACCGAACACAGATACGCAGTATTTT. Its protein product is CASSRPNTDTQYF.

In the case of this clonotype: This clone may be a read error of a much larger clone one base away. This sequence joins TRBV7-2 and TRBJ1-5, with D perhaps matching TRBD1 (6 bases). The germline CDR1 and CDR2 sequences are SGHTA and FQGNSA. The CDR3 spans 14 residues. Trimming took 5 bases from V and 6 from J, leaving 14 bases between them. CDR3 coding DNA: TGTGCCAGCAGCCCAAGGGGGGGGCCTCAGCCCCAGCATTTT. This translates into CASSPRGGPQPQHF.

There are many counts of this clonotype. The genes are TRBV6-6 and TRBJ2-5; the D call may be TRBD1 or TRBD2 (5 bases each). The CDR3 contains 12 residues. Per the germline V gene, CDR1 is MNHNY and CDR2 is SVGAGI (reference sequence). V was cut by 1 base and J by 5 bases, with 5 bases left in between. The CDR3 region is CASSYWGETQYF. CDR3 nucleotide sequence: TGTGCCAGCAGTTACTGGGGGGAGACCCAGTACTTC.

The chain recombines TRBV7-2 with TRBJ1-3; D not certain. Germline lookup yields CDR1 SGHTA and CDR2 FQGNSA. There are 13 residues in the CDR3. With 2 bases removed from V and 2 bases from J, the gap between germline ends came to 4 bases. The CDR3 protein is CASSLRAGNTIYF. CDR3 nucleotides: TGTGCCAGCAGCTTAAGAGCTGGAAACACCATATATTTT.

This clonotype came up a few times. The V gene is TRBV20-1, the J gene TRBJ2-3; D perhaps matches TRBD2 (6 bases). The CDR3 sequence is 12 residues long. Germline-derived CDR1 and CDR2 are DFQATT and SNEGSKA (reference sequence). Trimming stripped 8 bases from V and 5 bases from J, with 14 bases between. DNA of the CDR3: TGCAGTCCCCAACTAGCAGGAGATACGCAGTATTTT. Its translation: CSPQLAGDTQYF.

This clonotype was seen repeatedly, ten times or more. The V call is TRBV12-5, the J call TRBJ2-1, with 10 bases aligning to TRBD1. There are 16 residues in the CDR3. The junction had 7 bases not matched to a gene; V was cut back by 0 bases and J by 8 bases. Per the germline V gene, CDR1 is LGHNT and CDR2 is FRNRAP. CDR3 DNA: TGTGCTAGTGGTTTGGTACGGGGGACAGGGGTCGATGAGCAGTTCTTC. This sequence encodes CASGLVRGTGVDEQFF.

The sample holds many counts of this clonotype. The rearrangement joins TRBV6-1 to TRBJ2-2; D not certain. CDR1 MNHNS and CDR2 SASEGT come from the germline V gene. Trimming removed 2 bases at V and 6 bases at J, with 10 bases between. CDR3 size: 14 residues. CDR3 DNA: TGTGCCAGCAGTGAACTGGGGATTGCCGGGGAGCTGTTTTTT. Translating it yields CASSELGIAGELFF.

This clonotype was seen repeatedly, ten times or more. The rearrangement links TRBV6-6 to TRBJ1-2; D ambiguous. The ends were cut back, 0 bases at V and 8 bases at J, with 19 bases in the middle. The germline V gene has CDR1 MNHNY and CDR2 SVGAGI (reference sequence). There are 16 residues in the CDR3. The CDR3 spells CASSYSIHGASRGYTF. Here the CDR3 DNA reads TGTGCCAGCAGTTACTCGATTCACGGAGCGAGTCGAGGCTACACCTTC.